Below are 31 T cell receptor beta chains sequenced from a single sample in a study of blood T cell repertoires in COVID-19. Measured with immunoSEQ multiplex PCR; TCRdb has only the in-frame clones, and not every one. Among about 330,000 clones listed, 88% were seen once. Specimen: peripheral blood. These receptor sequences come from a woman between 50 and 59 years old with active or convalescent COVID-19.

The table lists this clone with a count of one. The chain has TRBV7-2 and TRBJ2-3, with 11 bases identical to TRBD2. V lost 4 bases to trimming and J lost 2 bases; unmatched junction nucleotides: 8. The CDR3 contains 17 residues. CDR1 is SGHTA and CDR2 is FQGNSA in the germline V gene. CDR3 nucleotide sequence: TGTGCCAGCAGCTATTACGGGACTAGCGGCCCCACAGATACGCAGTATTTT. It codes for CASSYYGTSGPTDTQYF.

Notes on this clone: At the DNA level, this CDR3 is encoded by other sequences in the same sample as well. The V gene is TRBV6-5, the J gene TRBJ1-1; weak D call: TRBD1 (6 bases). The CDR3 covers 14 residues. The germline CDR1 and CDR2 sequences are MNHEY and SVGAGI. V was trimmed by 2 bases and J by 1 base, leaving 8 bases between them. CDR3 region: CASSYLGGNTEAFF. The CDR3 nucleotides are TGTGCCAGCAGTTACCTAGGGGGGAACACTGAAGCTTTCTTT.

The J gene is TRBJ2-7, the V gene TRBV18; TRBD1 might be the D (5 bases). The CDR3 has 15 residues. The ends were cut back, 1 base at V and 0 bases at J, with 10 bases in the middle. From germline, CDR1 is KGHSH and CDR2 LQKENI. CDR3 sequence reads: CASSPRRQSSYEQYF. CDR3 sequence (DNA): TGTGCCAGCTCACCACGGCGACAGAGCTCCTACGAGCAGTACTTC.

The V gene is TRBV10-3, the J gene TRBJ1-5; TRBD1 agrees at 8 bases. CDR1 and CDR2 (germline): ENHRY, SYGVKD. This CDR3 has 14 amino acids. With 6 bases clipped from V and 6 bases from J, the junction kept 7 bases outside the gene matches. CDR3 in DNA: TGTGCCATCAGGGACAGGGAGGGAGGTCAGCCCCAGCATTTT. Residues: CAIRDREGGQPQHF.

CDR3 sequence: CASSLPGTETDTQYF. In nucleotides, the CDR3 is TGCGCCAGCAGCCTACCTGGGACAGAGACAGATACGCAGTATTTT. V is TRBV5-1 and J is TRBJ2-3; 7 bases fit TRBD1. From germline, CDR1 is SGHRS and CDR2 YFSETQ. The CDR3 is made up of 15 amino acids. The trim removed 4 bases at V and 3 bases at J, leaving 8 bases unmatched. The whole variable domain, filled in from reference TRBV5-1 and TRBJ2-3, reads KAGVTQTPRYLIKTRGQQVTLSCSPISGHRSVSWYQQTPGQGLQFLFEYFSETQRNKGNFPGRFSGRQFSNSRSEMNVSTLELGDSALYLCASSLPGTETDTQYFGPGTRLTVL.

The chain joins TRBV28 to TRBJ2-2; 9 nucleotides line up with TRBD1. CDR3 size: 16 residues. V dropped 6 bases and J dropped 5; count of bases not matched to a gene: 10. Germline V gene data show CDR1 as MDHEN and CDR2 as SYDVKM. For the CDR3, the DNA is TGTGCCAGCAGCCCAGGGGACAGGGTTAGAACCGGGGAGCTGTTTTTT. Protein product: CASSPGDRVRTGELFF.

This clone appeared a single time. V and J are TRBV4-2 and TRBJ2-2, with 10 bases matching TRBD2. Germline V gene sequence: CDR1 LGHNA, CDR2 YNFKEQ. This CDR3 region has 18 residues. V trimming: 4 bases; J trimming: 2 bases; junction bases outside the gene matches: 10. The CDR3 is CASSRSLPSGGNTGELFF. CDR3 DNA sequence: TGTGCCAGCAGCCGCTCTTTACCTAGCGGGGGAAACACCGGGGAGCTGTTTTTT.

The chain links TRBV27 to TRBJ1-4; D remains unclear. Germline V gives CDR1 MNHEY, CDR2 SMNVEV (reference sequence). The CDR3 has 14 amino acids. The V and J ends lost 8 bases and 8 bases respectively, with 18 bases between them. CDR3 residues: CASSRVNGGEKLFF. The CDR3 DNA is TGTGCCAGCTCCCGGGTAAACGGAGGGGAAAAACTGTTTTTT.

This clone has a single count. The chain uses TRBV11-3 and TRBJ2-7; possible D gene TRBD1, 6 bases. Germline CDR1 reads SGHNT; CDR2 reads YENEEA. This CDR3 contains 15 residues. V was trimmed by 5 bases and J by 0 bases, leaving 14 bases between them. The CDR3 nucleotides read TGTGCCAGCAGCCTACAGGGTGGGAGCTCCTACGAGCAGTACTTC. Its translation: CASSLQGGSSYEQYF.

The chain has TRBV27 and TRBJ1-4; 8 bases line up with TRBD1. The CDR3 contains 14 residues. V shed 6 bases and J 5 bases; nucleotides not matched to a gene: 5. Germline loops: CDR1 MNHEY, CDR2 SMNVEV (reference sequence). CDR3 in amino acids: CASRRDRRNEKLFF. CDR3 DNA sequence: TGTGCCAGCAGAAGGGACAGGCGAAATGAAAAACTGTTTTTT.

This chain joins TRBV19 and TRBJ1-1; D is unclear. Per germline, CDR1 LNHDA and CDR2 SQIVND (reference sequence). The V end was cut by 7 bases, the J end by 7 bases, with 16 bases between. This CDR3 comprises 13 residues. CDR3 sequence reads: CASTPWGDGEAFF. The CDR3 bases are TGTGCCAGTACTCCTTGGGGAGACGGTGAAGCTTTCTTT. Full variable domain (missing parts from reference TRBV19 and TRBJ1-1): DGGITQSPKYLFRKEGQNVTLSCEQNLNHDAMYWYRQDPGQGLRLIYYSQIVNDFQKGDIAEGYSVSREKKESFPLTVTSAQKNPTAFYLCASTPWGDGEAFFGQGTRLTVV.

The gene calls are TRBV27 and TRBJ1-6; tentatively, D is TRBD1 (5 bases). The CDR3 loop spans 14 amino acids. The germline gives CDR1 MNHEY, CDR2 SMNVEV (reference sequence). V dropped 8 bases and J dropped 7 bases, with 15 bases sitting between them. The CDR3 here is CASCSRGRNSPLHF. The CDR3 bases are TGTGCCAGCTGTTCGCGGGGGAGAAATTCACCCCTCCACTTT.

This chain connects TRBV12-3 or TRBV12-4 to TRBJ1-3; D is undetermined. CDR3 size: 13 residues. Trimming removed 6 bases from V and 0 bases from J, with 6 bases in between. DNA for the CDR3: TGTGCCAGCAGCTCCTTCTCTGGAAACACCATATATTTT. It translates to CASSSFSGNTIYF.

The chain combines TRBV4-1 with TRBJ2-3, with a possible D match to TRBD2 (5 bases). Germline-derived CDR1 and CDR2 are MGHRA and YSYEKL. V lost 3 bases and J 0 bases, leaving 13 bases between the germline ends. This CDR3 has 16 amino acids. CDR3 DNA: TGCGCCAGCAGCCATCTGGACTTATCTAGCACAGATACGCAGTATTTT. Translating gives CASSHLDLSSTDTQYF.

CDR3 nucleotide sequence: TGTGCCAGTGGTGGGGGGGGCCCTTATGGCTACACCTTC. It is translated as CASGGGGPYGYTF. The V gene is TRBV7-2, the J gene TRBJ1-2; weak D call: TRBD1 (6 bases). CDR1 SGHTA and CDR2 FQGNSA come from the germline V gene. V was trimmed by 9 bases and J by 5 bases, leaving 16 bases between them. The CDR3 is 13 residues long. The whole variable domain, remainder taken from reference TRBV7-2 and TRBJ1-2, is GAGVSQSPSNKVTEKGKDVELRCDPISGHTALYWYRQSLGQGLEFLIYFQGNSAPDKSGLPSDRFSAERTGGSVSTLTIQRTQQEDSAVYLCASGGGGPYGYTFGSGTRLTVV.

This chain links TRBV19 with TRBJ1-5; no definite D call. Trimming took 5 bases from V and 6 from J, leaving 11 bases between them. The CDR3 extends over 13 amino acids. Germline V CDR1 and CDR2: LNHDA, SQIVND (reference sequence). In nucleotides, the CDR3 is TGTGCCAGTAGTGGGTCAGGAGGTCAGCCCCAGCATTTT. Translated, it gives CASSGSGGQPQHF.

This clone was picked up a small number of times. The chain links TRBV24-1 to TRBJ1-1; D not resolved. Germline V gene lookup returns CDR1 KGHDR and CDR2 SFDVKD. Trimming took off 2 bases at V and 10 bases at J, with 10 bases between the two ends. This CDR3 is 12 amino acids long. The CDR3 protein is CATSDSTSGAFF. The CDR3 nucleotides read TGTGCCACCAGTGATTCCACTAGCGGAGCTTTCTTT.

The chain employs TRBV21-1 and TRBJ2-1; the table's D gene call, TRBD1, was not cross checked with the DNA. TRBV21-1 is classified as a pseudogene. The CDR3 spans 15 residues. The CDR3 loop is CASSKVKGPYNEQFF. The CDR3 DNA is TGTGCCAGCAGCAAAGTGAAGGGGCCCTACAATGAGCAGTTCTTC.

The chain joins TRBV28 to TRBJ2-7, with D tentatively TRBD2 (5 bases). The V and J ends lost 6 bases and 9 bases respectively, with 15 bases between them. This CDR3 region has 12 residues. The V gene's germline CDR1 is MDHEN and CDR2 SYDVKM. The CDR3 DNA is TGTGCCAGCAGGGGAGCCGGGCCTCGGCAGTACTTC. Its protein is CASRGAGPRQYF.

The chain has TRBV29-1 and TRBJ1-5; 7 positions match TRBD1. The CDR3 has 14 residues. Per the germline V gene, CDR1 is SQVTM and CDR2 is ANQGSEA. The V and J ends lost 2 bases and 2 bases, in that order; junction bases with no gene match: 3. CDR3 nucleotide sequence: TGCAGCGTTGAATTTGGGACAGGCAATCAGCCCCAGCATTTT. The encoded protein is CSVEFGTGNQPQHF.

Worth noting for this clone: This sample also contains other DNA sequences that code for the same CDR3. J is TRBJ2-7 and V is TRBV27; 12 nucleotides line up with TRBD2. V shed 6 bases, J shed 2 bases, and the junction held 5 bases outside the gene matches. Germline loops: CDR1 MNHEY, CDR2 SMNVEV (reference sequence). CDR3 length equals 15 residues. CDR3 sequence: CASSPLAGGPYEQYF. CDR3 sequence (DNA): TGTGCCAGCAGCCCGCTAGCGGGAGGGCCCTACGAGCAGTACTTC.

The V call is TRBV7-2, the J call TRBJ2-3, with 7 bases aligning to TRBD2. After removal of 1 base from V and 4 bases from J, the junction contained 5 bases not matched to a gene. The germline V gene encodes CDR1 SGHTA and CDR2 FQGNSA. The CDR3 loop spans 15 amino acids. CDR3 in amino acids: CASSLVGGSSDTQYF. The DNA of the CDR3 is TGTGCCAGCAGCTTAGTCGGGGGGTCCTCAGATACGCAGTATTTT.

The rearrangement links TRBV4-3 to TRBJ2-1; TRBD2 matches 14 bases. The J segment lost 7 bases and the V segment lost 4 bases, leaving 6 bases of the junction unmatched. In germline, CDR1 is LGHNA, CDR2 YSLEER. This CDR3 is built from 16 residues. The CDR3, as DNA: TGCGCCAGCAGCCCTAGACTAGCGGGAGGGCCAAATGAGCAGTTCTTC. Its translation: CASSPRLAGGPNEQFF.

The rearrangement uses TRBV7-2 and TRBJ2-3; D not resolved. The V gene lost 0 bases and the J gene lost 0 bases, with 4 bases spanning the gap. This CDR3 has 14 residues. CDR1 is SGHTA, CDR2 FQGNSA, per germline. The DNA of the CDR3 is TGTGCCAGCAGCTTAGCTCCTAGCACAGATACGCAGTATTTT. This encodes CASSLAPSTDTQYF.

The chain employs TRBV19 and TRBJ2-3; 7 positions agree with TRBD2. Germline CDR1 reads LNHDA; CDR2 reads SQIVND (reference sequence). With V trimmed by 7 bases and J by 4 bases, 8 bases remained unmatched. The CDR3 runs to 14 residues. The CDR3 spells CASKASGTSDTQYF. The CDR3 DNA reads TGTGCCAGTAAAGCGAGCGGGACTTCAGATACGCAGTATTTT.

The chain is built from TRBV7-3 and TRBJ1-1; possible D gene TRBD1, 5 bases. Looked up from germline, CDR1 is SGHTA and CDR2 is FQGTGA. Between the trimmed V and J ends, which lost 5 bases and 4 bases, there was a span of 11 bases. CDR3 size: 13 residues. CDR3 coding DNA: TGTGCCAGCAGCGAAGGGACTTTCACTGAAGCTTTCTTT. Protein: CASSEGTFTEAFF. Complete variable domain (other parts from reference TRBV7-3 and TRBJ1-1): GAGVSQTPSNKVTEKGKYVELRCDPISGHTALYWYRQSLGQGPEFLIYFQGTGAADDSGLPNDRFFAVRPEGSVSTLKIQRTERGDSAVYLCASSEGTFTEAFFGQGTRLTVV.

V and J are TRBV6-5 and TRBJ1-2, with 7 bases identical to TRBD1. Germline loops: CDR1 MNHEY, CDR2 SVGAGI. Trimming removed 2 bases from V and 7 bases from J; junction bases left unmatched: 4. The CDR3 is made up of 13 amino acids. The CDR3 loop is CASSYNRGRGYTF. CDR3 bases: TGTGCCAGCAGTTACAACAGGGGCCGTGGCTACACCTTC.

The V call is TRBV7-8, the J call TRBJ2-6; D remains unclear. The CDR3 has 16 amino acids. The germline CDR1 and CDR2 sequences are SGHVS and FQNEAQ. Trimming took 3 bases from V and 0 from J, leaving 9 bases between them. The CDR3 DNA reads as TGTGCCAGCAGCTTCTACAGCCGCTCTGGGGCCAACGTCCTGACTTTC. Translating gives CASSFYSRSGANVLTF.

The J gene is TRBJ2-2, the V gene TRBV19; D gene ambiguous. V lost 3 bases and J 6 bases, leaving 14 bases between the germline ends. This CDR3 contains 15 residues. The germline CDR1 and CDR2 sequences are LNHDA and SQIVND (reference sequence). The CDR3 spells CASSIGSSPPGELFF. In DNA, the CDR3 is TGTGCCAGTAGTATTGGTAGCTCCCCCCCCGGGGAGCTGTTTTTT.

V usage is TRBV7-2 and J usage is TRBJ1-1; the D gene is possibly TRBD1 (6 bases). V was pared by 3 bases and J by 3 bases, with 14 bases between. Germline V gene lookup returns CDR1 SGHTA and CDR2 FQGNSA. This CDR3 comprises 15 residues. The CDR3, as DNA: TGTGCCAGCAGCTTCGCGACCGGACAGTACACTGAAGCTTTCTTT. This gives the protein CASSFATGQYTEAFF.

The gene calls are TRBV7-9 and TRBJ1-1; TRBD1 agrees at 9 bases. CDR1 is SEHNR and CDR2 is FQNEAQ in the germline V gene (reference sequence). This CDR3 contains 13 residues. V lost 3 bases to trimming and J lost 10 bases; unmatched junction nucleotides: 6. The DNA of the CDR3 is TGTGCCAGCAGCTTCGGGGGACAGGGTCGAGCTTTCTTT. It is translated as CASSFGGQGRAFF.